This note documents a single T cell receptor beta chain sequence. Its antigen is not identified. Sample-barcoded 5' priming and a J-beta primer mix drove a second PCR of roughly 7 to 11 cycles. CDR3-containing paired-end reads numbered at least 2.5 million in each sample. TCRdb ran MiXCR on the 5' RACE reads and lists one entry per CDR3 protein. The sample has about a million distinct CDR3 sequences; roughly 51% are singletons. The data were taken from a study of blood T cells in healthy people across ages. Points from the study as a whole: Aged donors had fewer naive CD4+ cells and lower diversity than long-lived donors.

The sample, 7.5 to 10 milliliters of peripheral blood, was drawn from each donor. Isolation yielded PBMCs, at least 7 million per sample, in every case. Germline CDR1 MGHDK, CDR2 SYGVNS. Trimming stripped 6 bases from V and 9 bases from J, with 11 bases between. CDR3 length: 11 amino acids. This sequence originates from a woman in her sixties or seventies in good health. The sequenced sample was blood. The chain has TRBV25-1 and TRBJ1-2, with D possibly TRBD1 on 6 matching bases. In DNA, the CDR3 is TGTGCCAGCAGCAGGGGTTATAGCTACACCTTC. Protein product: CASSRGYSYTF.